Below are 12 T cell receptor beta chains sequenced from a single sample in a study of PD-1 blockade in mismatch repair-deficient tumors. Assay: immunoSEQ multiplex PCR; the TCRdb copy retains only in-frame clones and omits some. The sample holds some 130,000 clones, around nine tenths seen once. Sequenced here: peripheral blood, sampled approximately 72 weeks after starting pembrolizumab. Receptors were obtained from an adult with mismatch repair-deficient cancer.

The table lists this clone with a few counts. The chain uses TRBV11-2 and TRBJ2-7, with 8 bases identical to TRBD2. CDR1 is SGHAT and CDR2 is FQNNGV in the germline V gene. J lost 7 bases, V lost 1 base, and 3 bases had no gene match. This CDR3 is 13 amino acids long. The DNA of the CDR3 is TGTGCCAGCAGCTTAGCGGGAGGGCGGGAGCAGTACTTC. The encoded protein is CASSLAGGREQYF.

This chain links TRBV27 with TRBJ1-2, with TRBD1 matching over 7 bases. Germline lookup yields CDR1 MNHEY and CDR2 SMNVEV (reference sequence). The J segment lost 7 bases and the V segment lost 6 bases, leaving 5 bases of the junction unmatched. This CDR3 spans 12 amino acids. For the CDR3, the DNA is TGTGCCAGCAGCAAGACAGGGCTTGGCTACACCTTC. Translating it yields CASSKTGLGYTF.

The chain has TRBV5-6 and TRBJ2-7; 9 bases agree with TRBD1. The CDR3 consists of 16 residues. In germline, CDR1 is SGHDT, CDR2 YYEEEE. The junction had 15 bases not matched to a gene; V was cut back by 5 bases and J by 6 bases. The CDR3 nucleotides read TGTGCCAGCAGTCGGTCCCGCCGGGACAGGGCCGCCGAGCAGTACTTC. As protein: CASSRSRRDRAAEQYF.

CDR3 nucleotides: TGTGCCAGCAGCTTCTCTGGATGGGGGGGGGAAGATACGCAGTATTTT. Translated: CASSFSGWGGEDTQYF. J is TRBJ2-3 and V is TRBV7-6; 7 bases line up with TRBD2. V trimming: 3 bases; J trimming: 5 bases; junction bases outside the gene matches: 11. Looked up from germline, CDR1 is SGHVS and CDR2 is FNYEAQ. CDR3 length equals 16 residues. Full variable domain (rest looked up from reference TRBV7-6 and TRBJ2-3): GAGVSQSPRYKVTKRGQDVALRCDPISGHVSLYWYRQALGQGPEFLTYFNYEAQQDKSGLPNDRFSAERPEGSISTLTIQRTEQRDSAMYRCASSFSGWGGEDTQYFGPGTRLTVL.

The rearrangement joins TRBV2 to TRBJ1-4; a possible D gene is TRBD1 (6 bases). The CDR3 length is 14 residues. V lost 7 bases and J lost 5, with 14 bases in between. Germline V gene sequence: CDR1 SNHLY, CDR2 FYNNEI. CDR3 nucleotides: TGTGCCAGCACCACCGGGACACTAAATGAAAAACTGTTTTTT. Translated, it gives CASTTGTLNEKLFF.

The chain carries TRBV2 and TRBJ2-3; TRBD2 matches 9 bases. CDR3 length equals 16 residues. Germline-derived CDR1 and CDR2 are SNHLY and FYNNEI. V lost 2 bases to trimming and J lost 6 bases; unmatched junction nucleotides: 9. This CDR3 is CASSERVGGRADTQYF. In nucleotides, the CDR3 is TGTGCCAGCAGTGAAAGGGTTGGCGGGAGGGCCGATACGCAGTATTTT.

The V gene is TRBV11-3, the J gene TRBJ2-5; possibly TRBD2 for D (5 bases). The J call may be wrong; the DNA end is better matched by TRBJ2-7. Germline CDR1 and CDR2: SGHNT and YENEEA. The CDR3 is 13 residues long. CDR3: CASSSRGLYEQYF. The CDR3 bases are TGTGCCAGCAGTTCACGAGGGCTCTACGAGCAGTACTTC.

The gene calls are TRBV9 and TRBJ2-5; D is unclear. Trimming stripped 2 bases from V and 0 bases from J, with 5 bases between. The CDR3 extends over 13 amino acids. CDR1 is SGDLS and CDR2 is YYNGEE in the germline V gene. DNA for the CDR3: TGTGCCAGCAGCGTGGGTAACCAAGAGACCCAGTACTTC. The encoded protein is CASSVGNQETQYF.

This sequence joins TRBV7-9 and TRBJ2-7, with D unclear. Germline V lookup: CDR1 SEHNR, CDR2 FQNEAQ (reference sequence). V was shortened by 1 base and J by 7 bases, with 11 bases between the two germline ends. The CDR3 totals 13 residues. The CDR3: CASSLVAAEEQYF. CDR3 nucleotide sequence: TGTGCCAGCAGCTTAGTGGCCGCGGAAGAGCAGTACTTC.

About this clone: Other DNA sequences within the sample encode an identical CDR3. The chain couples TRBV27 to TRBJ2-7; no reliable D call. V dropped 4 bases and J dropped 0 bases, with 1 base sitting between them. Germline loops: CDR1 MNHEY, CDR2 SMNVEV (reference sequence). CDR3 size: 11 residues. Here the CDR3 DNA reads TGTGCCAGCAGTTCCTCCTACGAGCAGTACTTC. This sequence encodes CASSSSYEQYF.

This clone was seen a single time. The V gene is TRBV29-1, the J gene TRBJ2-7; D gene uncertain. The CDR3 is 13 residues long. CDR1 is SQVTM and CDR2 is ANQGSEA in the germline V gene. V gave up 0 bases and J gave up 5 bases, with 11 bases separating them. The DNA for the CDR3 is TGCAGCGTTGAAGAGTTTCCGGCAGACGAGCAGTACTTC. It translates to CSVEEFPADEQYF.

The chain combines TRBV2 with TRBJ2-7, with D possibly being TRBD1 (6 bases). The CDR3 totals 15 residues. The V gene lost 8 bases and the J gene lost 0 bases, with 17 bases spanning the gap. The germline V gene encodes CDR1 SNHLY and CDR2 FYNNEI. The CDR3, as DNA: TGTGCCAGCTCAAAGTGGGGGCAGGGCTCCTACGAGCAGTACTTC. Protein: CASSKWGQGSYEQYF.